The 2 T cell receptor beta chains below all came from one sample that was sequenced in a study of response to subunit inactivated influenza vaccine. TCRdb reanalysed the RT-PCR reads using MiXCR and keeps one entry per CDR3 protein. The top ten clones hold around 9.9% of a sample with 700,000 to 800,000 distinct CDR3 sequences, 15% to 20% of them seen once. Sequenced here: PBMCs from blood, sampled less than 6 days after vaccination. All receptors derive from a man aged 50-59 years who received an inactivated influenza vaccine.

This clonotype was counted only a few times. CDR3 in amino acids: CASSEQGFRETQYF. For the CDR3, the DNA is TGTGCCAGCAGTGAACAGGGGTTCCGGGAGACCCAGTACTTC. The chain carries TRBV6-1 and TRBJ2-5; D is perhaps TRBD1 (6 bases). V was clipped by 2 bases and J by 5 bases, with 12 bases between them. This CDR3 spans 14 amino acids. From germline, CDR1 is MNHNS and CDR2 SASEGT.

This sequence joins TRBV20-1 and TRBJ2-5; 8 bases fit TRBD2. Germline loops: CDR1 DFQATT, CDR2 SNEGSKA (reference sequence). The CDR3 length is 15 residues. Trimming removed 5 bases from V and 5 bases from J; junction bases left unmatched: 13. This CDR3 reads CSARPLRLALETQYF. The CDR3 nucleotides read TGCAGTGCTCGTCCGCTTAGACTAGCGTTGGAGACCCAGTACTTC.